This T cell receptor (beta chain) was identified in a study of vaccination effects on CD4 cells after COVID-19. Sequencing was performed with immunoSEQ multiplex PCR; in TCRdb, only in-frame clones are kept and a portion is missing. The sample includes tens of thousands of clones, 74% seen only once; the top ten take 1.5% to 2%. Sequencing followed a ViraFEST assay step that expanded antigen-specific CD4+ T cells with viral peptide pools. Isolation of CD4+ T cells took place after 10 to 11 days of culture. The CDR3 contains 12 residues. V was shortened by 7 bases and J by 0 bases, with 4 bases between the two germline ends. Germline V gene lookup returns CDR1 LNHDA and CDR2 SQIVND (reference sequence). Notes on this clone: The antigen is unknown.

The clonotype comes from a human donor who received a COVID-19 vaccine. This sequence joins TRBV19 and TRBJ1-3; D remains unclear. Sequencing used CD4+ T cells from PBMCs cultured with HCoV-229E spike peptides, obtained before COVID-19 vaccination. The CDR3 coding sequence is TGTGCCAGTATGAGCTCTGGAAACACCATATATTTT. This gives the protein CASMSSGNTIYF. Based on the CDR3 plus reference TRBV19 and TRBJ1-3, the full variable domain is DGGITQSPKYLFRKEGQNVTLSCEQNLNHDAMYWYRQDPGQGLRLIYYSQIVNDFQKGDIAEGYSVSREKKESFPLTVTSAQKNPTAFYLCASMSSGNTIYFGEGSWLTVV.